The 25 T cell receptor beta chains reported below all come from one sample, sequenced in a study of T cells after yellow fever vaccination. MiXCR, run by TCRdb on the 5' RACE reads, gives a single entry per CDR3 protein. The sample records a few hundred thousand distinct CDR3 sequences, about a sixth being singletons. This material consisted of PBMCs, taken 5 to 6 days after the first yellow fever vaccination. These receptor sequences come from a man younger than 35 who received the YFV17D yellow fever vaccine.

The chain carries TRBV5-6 and TRBJ1-5, with 9 positions matching TRBD1. The germline V gene encodes CDR1 SGHDT and CDR2 YYEEEE. After removal of 3 bases from V and 3 bases from J, the junction contained 7 bases not matched to a gene. This CDR3 spans 16 amino acids. CDR3 sequence: CASSSLGDRANQPQHF. The CDR3 DNA sequence: TGTGCCAGCAGCTCCTTGGGGGACAGGGCCAATCAGCCCCAGCATTTT.

This clonotype was seen repeatedly, ten times or more. The chain recombines TRBV2 with TRBJ1-6; D unresolved. Germline V gene sequence: CDR1 SNHLY, CDR2 FYNNEI. V was shortened by 11 bases and J by 5 bases, with 10 bases between the two germline ends. This CDR3 region has 12 residues. The CDR3 region has the DNA TGTGCCGGTCAGACGGATAATTCACCCCTCCACTTT. It specifies CAGQTDNSPLHF.

The chain has TRBV5-1 and TRBJ2-5; D not certain. The length of the CDR3 is 15 residues. The germline V gene encodes CDR1 SGHRS and CDR2 YFSETQ. Trimming pared 4 bases from V and 1 base from J, leaving 14 bases between. The DNA for the CDR3 is TGCGCCAGCAGCCCGGCCCGACGGACCCAAGAGACCCAGTACTTC. Its translation: CASSPARRTQETQYF.

Ten or more counts support this clonotype. Here the CDR3 DNA reads TGCGCCAGCAGCTTGGACCGCGGGGGGGCCTACAATGAGCAGTTCTTC. This encodes CASSLDRGGAYNEQFF. The V and J genes are TRBV5-1 and TRBJ2-1; 9 positions match TRBD2. The CDR3 contains 16 residues. Germline values: CDR1 SGHRS, CDR2 YFSETQ. V was pared by 0 bases and J by 2 bases, with 3 bases of the junction left unmatched.

This clonotype turned up a few times. The rearrangement uses TRBV28 and TRBJ1-1; D perhaps matches TRBD1 (5 bases). The germline V and J ends were trimmed by 5 bases and 0 bases, with 19 bases remaining between them. The CDR3 runs to 17 residues. Germline values: CDR1 MDHEN, CDR2 SYDVKM. CDR3 residues: CASSPPVGGEVNTEAFF. The CDR3 DNA follows: TGTGCCAGCAGTCCTCCCGTCGGGGGGGAGGTGAACACTGAAGCTTTCTTT.

The V call is TRBV12-3 or TRBV12-4, the J call TRBJ2-5, with 8 bases lining up with TRBD2. With V trimmed by 6 bases and J by 5 bases, 17 bases remained unmatched. The CDR3 consists of 17 residues. In DNA form, the CDR3 reads TGTGCCAGCAGGCCGGGACTAGTATCCCTCGCCCTGGAGACCCAGTACTTC. It is translated as CASRPGLVSLALETQYF.

This chain uses TRBV5-1 with TRBJ1-1; TRBD1 is a possible D gene (5 bases). The CDR3 is 13 residues long. V lost 10 bases and J 1 base, leaving 14 bases between the germline ends. In germline, CDR1 is SGHRS, CDR2 YFSETQ. This chain's CDR3 is CASKPGENTEAFF. The CDR3 region has the DNA TGCGCCTCAAAGCCGGGGGAGAACACTGAAGCTTTCTTT.

This clonotype was seen a handful of times. The J gene is TRBJ2-3, the V gene TRBV4-1; 7 nucleotides align to TRBD1. Trimming at V came to 9 bases and at J to 7 bases, leaving 13 bases not matched to a gene. The length of the CDR3 is 14 residues. The germline CDR1 and CDR2 sequences are MGHRA and YSYEKL. The CDR3 is CASSPDRVYNTQYF. The CDR3 DNA sequence: TGCGCCAGTTCGCCTGACAGGGTCTATAATACGCAGTATTTT.

The rearrangement joins TRBV6-2 or TRBV6-3 to TRBJ1-5; 7 positions match TRBD1. The CDR3 extends over 14 amino acids. The J segment lost 6 bases and the V segment lost 8 bases, leaving 10 bases of the junction unmatched. CDR1 MNHEY and CDR2 SVGEGT come from the germline V gene. The CDR3 region has the DNA TGTGCCAGCGACGTCAGGGGGTCCGTTCAGCCCCAGCATTTT. It is translated as CASDVRGSVQPQHF.

This clonotype was recorded many times. The chain links TRBV10-3 to TRBJ1-2; TRBD1 aligns across 8 bases. V was pared by 0 bases and J by 7 bases, with 7 bases of the junction left unmatched. Germline values: CDR1 ENHRY, CDR2 SYGVKD. The CDR3 consists of 15 residues. In DNA, the CDR3 is TGTGCCATCAGTGAGTCCGGACAGGGTGCTTCTGGCTACACCTTC. Its protein product is CAISESGQGASGYTF.

The chain uses TRBV5-1 and TRBJ1-2; 9 bases align to TRBD1. The CDR3 has 18 amino acids. The V and J ends lost 0 bases and 7 bases, in that order; junction bases with no gene match: 16. Germline lookup yields CDR1 SGHRS and CDR2 YFSETQ. The DNA of the CDR3 is TGCGCCAGCAGCTTGGCCCCGACAGGGGGTCAAGTGGCTGGTGGCTACACCTTC. Protein sequence: CASSLAPTGGQVAGGYTF.

There are a few counts of this clonotype. The chain combines TRBV6-5 with TRBJ1-3; tentatively, D is TRBD1 (5 bases). The germline V and J ends were trimmed by 6 bases and 0 bases, with 21 bases remaining between them. The CDR3 loop spans 18 amino acids. Germline V gives CDR1 MNHEY, CDR2 SVGAGI. CDR3 DNA sequence: TGTGCCAGCAGCCAGACAGAGACTTACTACTACTCTGGAAACACCATATATTTT. Its translation is CASSQTETYYYSGNTIYF.

The chain is built from TRBV12-3 or TRBV12-4 and TRBJ2-3; 9 bases align to TRBD2. The V and J ends lost 3 bases and 2 bases, in that order; junction bases with no gene match: 12. This CDR3 region has 18 residues. Written as DNA, the CDR3 is TGTGCCAGCAGTTTGGGAAGACGGGGCGGGGGGGCCACAGATACGCAGTATTTT. This sequence encodes CASSLGRRGGGATDTQYF.

The chain employs TRBV18 and TRBJ1-5; D possibly corresponds to TRBD1 (6 bases). CDR1 KGHSH and CDR2 LQKENI come from the germline V gene. V was clipped by 3 bases and J by 4 bases, with 16 bases between them. This CDR3 contains 16 residues. The chain's CDR3 is CASSPRGGPGNQPQHF. As DNA, the CDR3 is TGTGCCAGCTCACCGCGGGGGGGGCCGGGTAATCAGCCCCAGCATTTT. Filled out from reference TRBV18 and TRBJ1-5, the complete variable domain reads NAGVMQNPRHLVRRRGQEARLRCSPMKGHSHVYWYRQLPEEGLKFMVYLQKENIIDESGMPKERFSAEFPKEGPSILRIQQVVRGDSAAYFCASSPRGGPGNQPQHFGDGTRLSIL.

In regard to this clonotype: This could be a read error, since a much larger clone is one nucleotide away. This chain uses TRBV11-2 with TRBJ2-1, with D unresolved. Looked up from germline, CDR1 is SGHAT and CDR2 is FQNNGV. The CDR3 extends over 16 amino acids. The CDR3 DNA sequence: TGTGCCGGCAGCCCGCACTTTTTGTTGACCTACAATGAGCAGTTCTTC. It is translated as CAGSPHFLLTYNEQFF.

This clonotype was recorded a few times. The genes are TRBV10-3 and TRBJ1-5; D is unresolved. This CDR3 contains 14 residues. Trimming stripped 2 bases from V and 4 bases from J, with 9 bases between. The germline gives CDR1 ENHRY, CDR2 SYGVKD. DNA of the CDR3: TGTGCCATCAGTGAGGGGTCTTTTAATCAGCCCCAGCATTTT. It translates to CAISEGSFNQPQHF.

In its sample, this clonotype was seen a few times. The rearrangement joins TRBV12-5 to TRBJ1-6; no clear D. V gave up 0 bases and J gave up 11 bases, with 2 bases separating them. Germline CDR1 and CDR2: LGHNT and FRNRAP. CDR3 size: 11 residues. For the CDR3, the DNA is TGTGCTAGTGGTTTGGTAACACCCCTCCACTTT. This codes for CASGLVTPLHF.

This clonotype was seen more than once but under ten times. This CDR3 is CASSLVGGGFTDTQYF. CDR3 nucleotide sequence: TGTGCCAGCAGCTTAGTCGGGGGCGGGTTCACAGATACGCAGTATTTT. The V gene is TRBV7-6, the J gene TRBJ2-3; D is perhaps TRBD1 or TRBD2 (6 bases each). Germline V gene data show CDR1 as SGHVS and CDR2 as FNYEAQ. The CDR3 consists of 16 residues. With 1 base removed from V and 2 bases from J, the gap between germline ends came to 13 bases.

This clonotype occurred a few times. The chain is built from TRBV7-9 and TRBJ1-1, with unresolved D. Looked up from germline, CDR1 is SEHNR and CDR2 is FQNEAQ (reference sequence). Trimming took 1 base from V and 12 from J, leaving 9 bases between them. The CDR3 is 11 amino acids. CDR3 residues: CASSLVALSFF. Written as DNA, the CDR3 is TGTGCCAGCAGCTTAGTTGCCCTATCTTTCTTT.

This rearrangement joins TRBV18 to TRBJ1-4; 8 positions match TRBD1. With 5 bases clipped from V and 4 bases from J, the junction kept 6 bases outside the gene matches. There are 15 residues in the CDR3. Germline CDR1 and CDR2: KGHSH and LQKENI. The CDR3 DNA reads TGTGCCAGCTCATCAGGGACAGGCGTTAATGAAAAACTGTTTTTT. It is translated as CASSSGTGVNEKLFF. Looking up the rest from reference TRBV18 and TRBJ1-4 gives the full variable domain: NAGVMQNPRHLVRRRGQEARLRCSPMKGHSHVYWYRQLPEEGLKFMVYLQKENIIDESGMPKERFSAEFPKEGPSILRIQQVVRGDSAAYFCASSSGTGVNEKLFFGSGTQLSVL.

This clonotype was seen a few times. The chain joins TRBV7-9 to TRBJ2-1; D may be TRBD2 (7 bases). CDR3 length: 15 amino acids. CDR1 and CDR2 from the germline V gene are SEHNR and FQNEAQ (reference sequence). V lost 6 bases and J 2 bases, leaving 14 bases between the germline ends. The CDR3 DNA sequence: TGTGCCAGCAGGCGCCCGGGGGGCCCCTACAATGAGCAGTTCTTC. Translation gives CASRRPGGPYNEQFF.

This chain uses TRBV4-3 with TRBJ1-1, with D perhaps matching TRBD1 (6 bases). Germline V CDR1 and CDR2: LGHNA, YSLEER. CDR3 length: 14 residues. Trimming removed 5 bases at V and 4 bases at J, with 14 bases between. CDR3 region: CASSYRQESTEAFF. CDR3 DNA sequence: TGCGCCAGCAGCTACCGACAGGAAAGCACTGAAGCTTTCTTT.

This clonotype was observed a handful of times. The genes are TRBV5-1 and TRBJ2-2, with D perhaps TRBD1 or TRBD2 (5 bases each). There are 14 residues in the CDR3. The V end was cut by 4 bases, the J end by 8 bases, with 15 bases between. Germline V lookup: CDR1 SGHRS, CDR2 YFSETQ. CDR3 coding DNA: TGCGCCAGCAGCGTATTATCAGGGAGAGGGGAGCTGTTTTTT. Its protein is CASSVLSGRGELFF.

The chain uses TRBV4-3 and TRBJ1-2; TRBD1 might be the D (5 bases). The CDR3 covers 15 residues. The germline gives CDR1 LGHNA, CDR2 YSLEER. With 0 bases removed from V and 6 bases from J, the gap between germline ends came to 14 bases. CDR3 DNA sequence: TGCGCCAGCAGCCAAGATTGGTCCGGGGGGAATGGCTACACCTTC. It yields the protein CASSQDWSGGNGYTF.

This clonotype appeared a few times. The rearrangement links TRBV4-1 to TRBJ2-1, with TRBD2 identical over 11 bases. The CDR3 has 15 amino acids. The V gene end was trimmed by 4 bases and the J gene end by 7 bases; junction bases not matched to a gene: 6. Germline V gene sequence: CDR1 MGHRA, CDR2 YSYEKL. CDR3 sequence: CASSPLAGVQNEQFF. In DNA form, the CDR3 reads TGCGCCAGCAGCCCACTAGCGGGGGTGCAGAATGAGCAGTTCTTC.